This record looks at one TCR beta chain sequence and its context. The data stem from a study of human T cells and chemical hapten exposure. Total RNA extraction was carried out from unfractionated whole blood. TCRdb re-called the 5' RACE reads with MiXCR, one entry per CDR3 protein. The sample yields 70,000 to 85,000 distinct CDR3 sequences, approximately 15% seen once. The length of the CDR3 is 12 residues. Per germline, CDR1 GTSNPN and CDR2 SVGIG (reference sequence). With 1 base removed from V and 7 bases from J, the gap between germline ends came to 8 bases. The chain uses TRBV30 and TRBJ2-1, with a possible D match to TRBD1 (5 bases). This clonotype originated in a female donor in good health. CDR3 DNA: TGTGCCTGGAGTGCGCAGGGAAATGAGCAGTTCTTC. Amino acids: CAWSAQGNEQFF.